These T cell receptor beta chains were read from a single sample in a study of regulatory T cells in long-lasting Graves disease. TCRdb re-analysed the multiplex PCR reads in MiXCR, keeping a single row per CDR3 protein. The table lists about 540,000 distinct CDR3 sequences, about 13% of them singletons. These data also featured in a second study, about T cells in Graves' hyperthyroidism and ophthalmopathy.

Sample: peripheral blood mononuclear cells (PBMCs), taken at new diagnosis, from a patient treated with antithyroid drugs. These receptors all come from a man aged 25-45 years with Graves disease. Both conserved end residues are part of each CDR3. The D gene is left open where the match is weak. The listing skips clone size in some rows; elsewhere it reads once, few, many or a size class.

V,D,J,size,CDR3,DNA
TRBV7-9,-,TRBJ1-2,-,CASLPPDRVSFHGYTF,TGTGCCAGCCTTCCCCCGGACAGAGTCAGTTTCCATGGCTACACCTTC
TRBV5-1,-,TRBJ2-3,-,CASSFAPSDTQYF,TGCGCCAGCAGCTTTGCTCCCAGTGATACGCAGTATTTT
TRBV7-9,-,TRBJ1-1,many,CASSLGWATGAFF,TGTGCCAGCAGCTTAGGATGGGCTACGGGGGCTTTCTTT
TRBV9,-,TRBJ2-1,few,CASSPSGGATSNEQFF,TGTGCCAGCAGCCCGTCTGGGGGGGCGACCTCAAATGAGCAGTTCTTC
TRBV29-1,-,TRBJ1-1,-,CSVEGDGTEAFF,TGCAGCGTTGAAGGGGACGGGACTGAAGCTTTCTTT
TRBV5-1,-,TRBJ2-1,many,CASSLAPADEQFF,TGCGCCAGCAGCTTGGCGCCCGCCGATGAGCAGTTCTTC
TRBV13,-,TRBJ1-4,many,CASRPREGEKLFF,TGTGCCAGCAGGCCCCGAGAAGGTGAAAAACTGTTTTTT
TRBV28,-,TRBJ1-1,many,CASSSWADEAFF,TGTGCCAGCAGTTCTTGGGCAGATGAAGCTTTCTTT
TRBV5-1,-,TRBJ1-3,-,CASSQSGSDTIYF,TGCGCCAGCAGCCAATCGGGGTCGGACACCATATATTTT
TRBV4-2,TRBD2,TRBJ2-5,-,CASSQGDASGSGETQYF,TGTGCCAGCAGCCAAGGGGACGCTAGCGGGAGCGGGGAGACCCAGTACTTC
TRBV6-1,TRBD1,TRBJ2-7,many,CASSRDRVGDEQYF,TGTGCCAGCAGTCGGGACAGGGTTGGTGACGAGCAGTACTTC
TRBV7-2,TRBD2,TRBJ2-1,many,CASSLARTSGAGDEQFF,TGTGCCAGCAGCTTAGCCCGGACTAGCGGGGCCGGGGATGAGCAGTTCTTC
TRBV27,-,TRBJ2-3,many,CASSFQRQPTDTQYF,TGTGCCAGCAGTTTCCAGAGACAACCAACAGATACGCAGTATTTT
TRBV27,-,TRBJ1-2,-,CASSSSIPGAGYGYTF,TGTGCCAGCAGTTCATCGATCCCGGGGGCAGGATATGGCTACACCTTC
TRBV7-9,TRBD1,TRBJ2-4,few,CASSFVQTGTMFQARKNIQYF,TGTGCCAGCAGCTTTGTACAGACAGGGACGATGTTTCAGGCCAGAAAAAACATTCAGTACTTC
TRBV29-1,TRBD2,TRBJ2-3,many,CSVVPLAGDVDTQYF,TGCAGCGTTGTCCCCCTAGCGGGAGATGTAGATACGCAGTATTTT
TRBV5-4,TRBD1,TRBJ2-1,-,CASPGTGTYNEQFF,TGTGCCAGCCCCGGGACAGGAACCTACAATGAGCAGTTCTTC
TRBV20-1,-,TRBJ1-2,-,CSAEVVGTYGYTF,TGCAGTGCTGAGGTGGTTGGGACCTATGGCTACACCTTC
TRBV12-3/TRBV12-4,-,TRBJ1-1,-,CASSPDGGLNTEAFF,TGTGCCAGCAGCCCCGATGGAGGATTGAACACTGAAGCTTTCTTT
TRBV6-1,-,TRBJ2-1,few,CASSESGPYNEQFF,TGTGCCAGCAGTGAAAGCGGCCCCTACAATGAGCAGTTCTTC
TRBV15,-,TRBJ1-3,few,CATSRYRASGNTIYF,TGTGCCACCAGCAGGTACAGGGCGTCCGGAAACACCATATATTTT
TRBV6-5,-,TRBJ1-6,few,CASSYSIEGNSPLHF,TGTGCCAGCAGTTACTCAATCGAGGGGAATTCACCCCTCCACTTT
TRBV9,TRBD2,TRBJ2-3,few,CASSFDAGGRSTDTQYF,TGTGCCAGCAGCTTCGATGCGGGAGGACGAAGCACAGATACGCAGTATTTT
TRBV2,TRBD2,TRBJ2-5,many,CASSASGVKETQYF,TGTGCCAGCAGTGCTAGCGGGGTAAAAGAGACCCAGTACTTC
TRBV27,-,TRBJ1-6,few,CASSRGQSNSPLHF,TGTGCCAGCAGTCGCGGACAGTCGAATTCACCCCTCCACTTT
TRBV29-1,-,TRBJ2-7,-,CSVRQGHYEQYF,TGCAGCGTTCGGCAGGGCCACTACGAGCAGTACTTC
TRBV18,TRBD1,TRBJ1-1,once,CASSQDKNSLGQGNTEAFF,TGTGCCAGCTCACAAGACAAAAACTCTTTGGGACAGGGGAACACTGAAGCTTTCTTT
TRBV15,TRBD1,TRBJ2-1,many,CATSSYRGDEQFF,TGTGCCACCAGCAGTTACAGGGGCGATGAGCAGTTCTTC
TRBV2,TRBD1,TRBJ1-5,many,CASARGRNQPQHF,TGTGCCAGCGCCAGGGGGAGGAATCAGCCCCAGCATTTT
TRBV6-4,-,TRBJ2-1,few,CASSVIVADYNEQFF,TGTGCCAGCAGTGTAATAGTAGCGGACTACAATGAGCAGTTCTTC
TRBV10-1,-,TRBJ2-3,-,CATKGRGTDTQYF,TGCGCCACCAAAGGACGGGGAACAGATACGCAGTATTTT
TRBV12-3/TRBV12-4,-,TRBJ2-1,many,CASSLNSGPYNEQFF,TGTGCCAGCAGTTTGAATAGCGGCCCCTACAATGAGCAGTTCTTC
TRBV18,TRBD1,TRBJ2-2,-,CASSPPRPGGTGELFF,TGTGCCAGCTCACCACCTCGACCAGGGGGCACCGGGGAGCTGTTTTTT
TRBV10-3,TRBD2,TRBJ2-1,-,CAISPSGRLYNEQFF,TGTGCCATCAGCCCAAGCGGGAGGCTATACAATGAGCAGTTCTTC
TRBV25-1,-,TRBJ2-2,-,CASGEDWGYTGELFF,TGTGCCAGCGGAGAGGATTGGGGATACACCGGGGAGCTGTTTTTT
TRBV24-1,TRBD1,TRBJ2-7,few,CATSPRTGDEQYF,TGTGCCACATCCCCTCGGACAGGCGACGAGCAGTACTTC
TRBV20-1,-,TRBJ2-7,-,CSAKRGWGSYEQYF,TGCAGTGCTAAGAGGGGGTGGGGGTCCTACGAGCAGTACTTC
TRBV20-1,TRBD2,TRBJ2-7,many,CSAGKLAGGSYEQYF,TGCAGTGCTGGCAAACTAGCGGGAGGCTCCTACGAGCAGTACTTC
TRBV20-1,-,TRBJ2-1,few,CSARAPLGGNEQFF,TGCAGTGCTAGAGCGCCCCTCGGCGGAAATGAGCAGTTCTTC
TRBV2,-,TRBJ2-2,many,CASSRSSGELFF,TGTGCCAGCAGCCGTTCTTCCGGGGAGCTGTTTTTT
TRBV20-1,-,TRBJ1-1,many,CSVRDQNTEAFF,TGCAGTGTAAGAGACCAGAACACTGAAGCTTTCTTT
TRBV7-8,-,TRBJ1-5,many,CASSLMGDSNQPQHF,TGTGCCAGCAGCCTTATGGGGGATAGCAATCAGCCCCAGCATTTT
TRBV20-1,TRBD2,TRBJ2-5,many,CSACLLALEETQYF,TGCAGTGCTTGCCTACTAGCGCTGGAGGAGACCCAGTACTTC